What follows are 29 T cell receptor beta chains derived from one specimen sequenced in a study of T cell responses to AZD1222 COVID-19 vaccine. Method: immunoSEQ multiplex PCR; TCRdb's copy keeps in-frame clones and lacks some. The profile shows 150,000 to 200,000 clones, about nine tenths of them singletons. Material: peripheral blood, obtained on day 0 of AZD1222 vaccination. Every receptor here comes from an adult in good health.

The rearrangement uses TRBV13 and TRBJ2-1; a possible D gene is TRBD2 (5 bases). The CDR3 is 17 residues long. V lost 5 bases, J lost 3 bases, and 20 bases lay in between. Germline loops: CDR1 PRHDT, CDR2 FYEKMQ (reference sequence). The CDR3 region is CASSPERTGMSYNEQFF. CDR3 sequence (DNA): TGTGCCAGCAGCCCCGAGAGGACTGGTATGAGCTACAATGAGCAGTTCTTC. The full variable domain, with the rest looked up from reference TRBV13 and TRBJ2-1, is AAGVIQSPRHLIKEKRETATLKCYPIPRHDTVYWYQQGPGQDPQFLISFYEKMQSDKGSIPDRFSAQQFSDYHSELNMSSLELGDSALYFCASSPERTGMSYNEQFFGPGTRLTVL.

The genes are TRBV30 and TRBJ2-7, with TRBD1 as a possible D gene (6 bases). The germline CDR1 and CDR2 sequences are GTSNPN and SVGIG (reference sequence). The germline V and J ends were trimmed by 1 base and 6 bases, with 13 bases remaining between them. The length of the CDR3 is 13 residues. The CDR3 DNA follows: TGTGCCTGGAGTGGTACAGGGCTTGGCGAGCAGTACTTC. This translates into CAWSGTGLGEQYF.

The CDR3 reads CASTTSSRVYGYTF. DNA of the CDR3: TGTGCCAGCACCACTAGTAGTAGGGTCTATGGCTACACCTTC. V and J are TRBV7-2 and TRBJ1-2; no definite D call. Trimming removed 7 bases at V and 4 bases at J, with 16 bases between. This CDR3 is built from 14 residues. Germline-derived CDR1 and CDR2 are SGHTA and FQGNSA.

The chain carries TRBV7-3 and TRBJ2-4; TRBD1 aligns across 8 bases. Germline V CDR1 and CDR2: SGHTA, FQGTGA. The CDR3 runs to 13 residues. V was pared by 3 bases and J by 8 bases, with 3 bases of the junction left unmatched. This chain's CDR3 is CASSFGQGDIQYF. CDR3 coding DNA: TGTGCCAGCAGCTTCGGACAGGGTGACATTCAGTACTTC.

The chain employs TRBV2 and TRBJ1-2, with D possibly TRBD1 on 6 matching bases. Germline-derived CDR1 and CDR2 are SNHLY and FYNNEI. V lost 6 bases and J lost 2, with 10 bases in between. The CDR3 contains 13 residues. In nucleotides, the CDR3 is TGTGCCAGCAGAGTCACAGGGAACTATGGCTACACCTTC. This gives the protein CASRVTGNYGYTF.

V is TRBV30 and J is TRBJ1-2; 7 positions agree with TRBD1. CDR1 is GTSNPN and CDR2 is SVGIG in the germline V gene (reference sequence). With V trimmed by 4 bases and J by 5 bases, 7 bases remained unmatched. There are 13 residues in the CDR3. Written as DNA, the CDR3 is TGTGCCTGGAATCGACAGGGTGGGTATGGCTACACCTTC. This translates into CAWNRQGGYGYTF. Combining the CDR3 with reference TRBV30 and TRBJ1-2 gives the whole variable domain SQTIHQWPATLVQPVGSPLSLECTVEGTSNPNLYWYRQAAGRGLQLLFYSVGIGQISSEVPQNLSASRPQDRQFILSSKKLLLSDSGFYLCAWNRQGGYGYTFGSGTRLTVV.

The V call is TRBV11-2, the J call TRBJ2-1, with 9 bases aligning to TRBD1. The CDR3 consists of 15 residues. Germline V gene sequence: CDR1 SGHAT, CDR2 FQNNGV. V shed 3 bases, J shed 5 bases, and the junction held 5 bases outside the gene matches. The CDR3 is CASSLGTGKNNEQFF. The CDR3 bases are TGTGCCAGCAGCTTGGGGACAGGGAAAAACAATGAGCAGTTCTTC.

The chain employs TRBV7-2 and TRBJ1-4, with D possibly being TRBD1 (6 bases). Trimming removed 5 bases from V and 5 bases from J, with 12 bases in between. From germline, CDR1 is SGHTA and CDR2 FQGNSA. The CDR3 has 14 residues. The CDR3 DNA follows: TGTGCCAGCAGCCCGGACAGACGCAATGAAAAACTGTTTTTT. This codes for CASSPDRRNEKLFF.

The genes are TRBV29-1 and TRBJ2-5, with TRBD2 matching over 9 bases. Germline V gene lookup returns CDR1 SQVTM and CDR2 ANQGSEA. CDR3 size: 14 residues. Losses at the gene ends were 5 bases for V and 4 bases for J; bases not matched to a gene: 8. The CDR3 sequence is CSVTEAGGGETQYF. CDR3 sequence (DNA): TGCAGCGTTACAGAAGCGGGGGGCGGAGAGACCCAGTACTTC. The complete variable domain, with remaining parts taken from reference TRBV29-1 and TRBJ2-5, reads SAVISQKPSRDICQRGTSLTIQCQVDSQVTMMFWYRQQPGQSLTLIATANQGSEATYESGFVIDKFPISRPNLTFSTLTVSNMSPEDSSIYLCSVTEAGGGETQYFGPGTRLLVL.

The CDR3 nucleotides are TGTGCCAGCAGCTTAGCGGTGGACTACGAGCAGTACTTC. Amino acid sequence: CASSLAVDYEQYF. The chain joins TRBV7-2 to TRBJ2-7, with no clear D. The CDR3 loop spans 13 amino acids. The V and J ends lost 0 bases and 3 bases respectively, with 6 bases between them. Germline V gene lookup returns CDR1 SGHTA and CDR2 FQGNSA.

The chain links TRBV5-1 to TRBJ2-2; weak D call: TRBD1 (5 bases). CDR3 length: 17 residues. From germline, CDR1 is SGHRS and CDR2 YFSETQ. Trimming cost V 3 bases and J 3 bases, with 18 bases left between them. CDR3 nucleotides: TGCGCCAGCAGCTCCACCCCTTCAGGGATGGACACCGGGGAGCTGTTTTTT. Translation gives CASSSTPSGMDTGELFF.

The table lists this clone with a count of one. The chain has TRBV19 and TRBJ2-4, with 7 nucleotides matching TRBD1. The V segment lost 5 bases and the J segment 0 bases; nucleotides outside the gene matches: 7. CDR1 and CDR2 (germline): LNHDA, SQIVND (reference sequence). The CDR3 is 16 amino acids. The CDR3 DNA follows: TGTGCCAGTAGTTACCGGGACAGCGAAGCCAAAAACATTCAGTACTTC. Amino acid sequence: CASSYRDSEAKNIQYF.

V is TRBV5-5 and J is TRBJ1-1, with TRBD1 identical over 7 bases. The junction had 6 bases not matched to a gene; V was cut back by 2 bases and J by 8 bases. Germline CDR1 is SGHKS and CDR2 is YYEKEE (reference sequence). CDR3 length: 13 residues. The CDR3 DNA follows: TGTGCCAGCAGCTTAACAGGGGCGACGGAAGCTTTCTTT. It is translated as CASSLTGATEAFF.

V gene TRBV7-6 combines with J gene TRBJ1-1; D unresolved. Deletions cut 0 bases from V and 5 bases from J, with 13 bases between. Germline-derived CDR1 and CDR2 are SGHVS and FNYEAQ. This CDR3 is built from 15 residues. The DNA for the CDR3 is TGTGCCAGCAGCTTAGCCCCGGGCCCCTGGACTGAAGCTTTCTTT. Translated: CASSLAPGPWTEAFF.

J is TRBJ1-1 and V is TRBV19; D is unclear. The CDR3 is made up of 15 amino acids. V gave up 2 bases and J gave up 1 base, with 11 bases separating them. Germline CDR1 LNHDA, CDR2 SQIVND (reference sequence). This CDR3 reads CASSIKKLGNTEAFF. The CDR3 DNA sequence: TGTGCCAGTAGTATAAAAAAGCTAGGGAACACTGAAGCTTTCTTT.

The chain combines TRBV5-1 with TRBJ1-3; D ambiguous. Germline V CDR1 and CDR2: SGHRS, YFSETQ. The CDR3 loop spans 15 amino acids. V was shortened by 1 base and J by 1 base, with 9 bases between the two germline ends. The CDR3 DNA follows: TGCGCCAGCAGCTTGACAGTACCTTCTGGAAACACCATATATTTT. Protein sequence: CASSLTVPSGNTIYF.

This sequence joins TRBV2 and TRBJ2-7, with TRBD2 matching over 9 bases. This CDR3 has 16 amino acids. Trimming at V came to 7 bases and at J to 1 base, leaving 11 bases not matched to a gene. Germline-derived CDR1 and CDR2 are SNHLY and FYNNEI. CDR3 nucleotide sequence: TGTGCCAGCACCCGAGAGGCTAGCGGGATATCCTACGAGCAGTACTTC. Protein: CASTREASGISYEQYF.

In this sample, this clone turned up once. The chain uses TRBV2 and TRBJ1-2; D is perhaps TRBD1 (5 bases). V lost 3 bases and J 6 bases, leaving 11 bases between the germline ends. Per germline, CDR1 SNHLY and CDR2 FYNNEI. The CDR3 runs to 13 residues. The CDR3 protein is CASSDRELDGYTF. DNA of the CDR3: TGTGCCAGCAGTGACAGGGAATTGGATGGCTACACCTTC.

The chain is built from TRBV11-2 and TRBJ1-2, with 8 bases aligning to TRBD1. V lost 1 base to trimming and J lost 8 bases; unmatched junction nucleotides: 9. The CDR3 spans 15 residues. Per germline, CDR1 SGHAT and CDR2 FQNNGV. The CDR3 nucleotides read TGTGCCAGCAGCTTAGCTGGCAGGGGGCTTGGGGGCTACACCTTC. Residues: CASSLAGRGLGGYTF.

This clone has more than one count but fewer than ten. J is TRBJ1-1 and V is TRBV4-2; the D is unclear. CDR1 is LGHNA, CDR2 YNFKEQ, per germline. V dropped 0 bases and J dropped 1 base, with 9 bases sitting between them. This CDR3 contains 15 residues. The CDR3 reads CASSQEDWGNTEAFF. The CDR3 DNA follows: TGTGCCAGCAGCCAAGAAGACTGGGGGAACACTGAAGCTTTCTTT.

This sequence joins TRBV3-1 (or the pseudogene TRBV3-2) and TRBJ1-2; no definite D call. The CDR3 contains 14 residues. CDR1 is LGHDT, CDR2 YNNKEL, per germline (reference sequence). The ends were cut back, 0 bases at V and 2 bases at J, with 7 bases in the middle. CDR3 sequence: CASSQDRGNYGYTF. Written as DNA, the CDR3 is TGTGCCAGCAGCCAAGATCGGGGAAACTATGGCTACACCTTC.

The V gene is TRBV3-1 (or the pseudogene TRBV3-2), the J gene TRBJ2-6; 7 bases line up with TRBD1. The CDR3 is 17 residues long. The junction had 10 bases not matched to a gene; V was cut back by 6 bases and J by 2 bases. Germline V CDR1 and CDR2: LGHDT, YNNKEL (reference sequence). CDR3 in amino acids: CASSLTGFQTGANVLTF. The CDR3 bases are TGTGCCAGCAGTTTGACAGGGTTCCAGACTGGGGCCAACGTCCTGACTTTC.

The sample holds one count of this clone. The chain uses TRBV2 and TRBJ1-2; perhaps TRBD1 as D (5 bases). The V gene lost 3 bases and the J gene lost 5 bases, with 13 bases spanning the gap. There are 14 residues in the CDR3. Germline V gives CDR1 SNHLY, CDR2 FYNNEI. Written as DNA, the CDR3 is TGTGCCAGCAGTGACGGCAGGGTAGGATATGGCTACACCTTC. Its translation is CASSDGRVGYGYTF.

This chain joins TRBV7-6 and TRBJ2-7, with TRBD2 identical over 10 bases. This CDR3 contains 17 residues. Germline loops: CDR1 SGHVS, CDR2 FNYEAQ. V trimming: 2 bases; J trimming: 0 bases; junction bases outside the gene matches: 7. In DNA form, the CDR3 reads TGTGCCAGCAGCTTATTGGCTAGCGGGAGCGGCTCCTACGAGCAGTACTTC. It encodes CASSLLASGSGSYEQYF.

The chain links TRBV12-3 or TRBV12-4 to TRBJ1-2, with D uncertain. Trimming took 3 bases from V and 6 from J, leaving 8 bases between them. The CDR3 has 12 amino acids. CDR3 sequence reads: CASSFLWDGYTF. The CDR3 bases are TGTGCCAGCAGTTTTCTGTGGGATGGCTACACCTTC.

Concerning this clone itself: At one end the junction does not follow the germline gene, possibly because of a read error. This chain connects TRBV7-9 to TRBJ2-5, with D possibly matching TRBD1 (6 bases). The CDR3 sequence is 16 residues long. Germline V gene sequence: CDR1 SEHNR, CDR2 FQNEAQ (reference sequence). The CDR3 here is CASSLGARQDQETQYF. The CDR3 DNA reads TGTGCCAGCAGCTTAGGAGCGCGACAGGACCAGGAGACCCAGTACTTC.

This chain links TRBV15 with TRBJ2-5, with TRBD2 matching over 7 bases. Germline values: CDR1 LNHNV, CDR2 YYDKDF (reference sequence). The CDR3 covers 17 residues. V was clipped by 3 bases and J by 5 bases; unmatched bases: 15. This CDR3 reads CATSRPSGRGSRETQYF. The CDR3 nucleotides are TGTGCCACCAGCAGGCCAAGCGGGCGGGGGAGCCGGGAGACCCAGTACTTC.

The J gene is TRBJ1-3, the V gene TRBV6-5; 7 positions match TRBD1. The CDR3 consists of 14 residues. Germline assignment: CDR1 MNHEY and CDR2 SVGAGI. The junction had 2 bases not matched to a gene; V was cut back by 6 bases and J by 0 bases. In DNA, the CDR3 is TGTGCCAGCAGCCGGACAGGCTCTGGAAACACCATATATTTT. Its protein product is CASSRTGSGNTIYF.

The rearrangement joins TRBV5-1 to TRBJ2-1; 9 bases are shared with TRBD2. The ends lost 0 bases at V and 0 bases at J; junction bases unmatched: 1. The CDR3 length is 16 residues. Germline loops: CDR1 SGHRS, CDR2 YFSETQ. CDR3 region: CASSLVSGSSYNEQFF. In DNA, the CDR3 is TGCGCCAGCAGCTTGGTTAGCGGGAGCTCCTACAATGAGCAGTTCTTC. The whole variable domain, remainder taken from reference TRBV5-1 and TRBJ2-1, is KAGVTQTPRYLIKTRGQQVTLSCSPISGHRSVSWYQQTPGQGLQFLFEYFSETQRNKGNFPGRFSGRQFSNSRSEMNVSTLELGDSALYLCASSLVSGSSYNEQFFGPGTRLTVL.